This T cell receptor (beta chain) was identified during a study of beta chain features in type 1 diabetes. Notes on the study in general: Shorter TCRB CDR3s, moderately but significantly so, were found in Type 1 diabetes patients in all four CD4+ subsets.

The whole isolated RNA underwent reverse transcription, so sequencing captured expressed TCRB transcripts. Repertoires were generated with immunoSEQ multiplex PCR, while TCRdb's copy carries only in-frame clones and drops some. The sample lists 160,000 or so clones; 50% to 70% were seen once. This clone has a handful of counts. Its antigen is not identified. V was clipped by 0 bases and J by 4 bases; unmatched bases: 11. Germline V gene lookup returns CDR1 LGHNA and CDR2 YSLEER. The CDR3 runs 18 residues. The clonotype originates from a man under 40 with type 1 diabetes. The chain uses TRBV4-3 and TRBJ2-5; 10 bases align to TRBD2. What was sequenced was naive CD4+ T cells from blood. The CDR3 loop is CASSQESASGGLGETQYF. CDR3 DNA: TGCGCCAGCAGCCAAGAATCGGCTAGCGGGGGCCTAGGAGAGACCCAGTACTTC.